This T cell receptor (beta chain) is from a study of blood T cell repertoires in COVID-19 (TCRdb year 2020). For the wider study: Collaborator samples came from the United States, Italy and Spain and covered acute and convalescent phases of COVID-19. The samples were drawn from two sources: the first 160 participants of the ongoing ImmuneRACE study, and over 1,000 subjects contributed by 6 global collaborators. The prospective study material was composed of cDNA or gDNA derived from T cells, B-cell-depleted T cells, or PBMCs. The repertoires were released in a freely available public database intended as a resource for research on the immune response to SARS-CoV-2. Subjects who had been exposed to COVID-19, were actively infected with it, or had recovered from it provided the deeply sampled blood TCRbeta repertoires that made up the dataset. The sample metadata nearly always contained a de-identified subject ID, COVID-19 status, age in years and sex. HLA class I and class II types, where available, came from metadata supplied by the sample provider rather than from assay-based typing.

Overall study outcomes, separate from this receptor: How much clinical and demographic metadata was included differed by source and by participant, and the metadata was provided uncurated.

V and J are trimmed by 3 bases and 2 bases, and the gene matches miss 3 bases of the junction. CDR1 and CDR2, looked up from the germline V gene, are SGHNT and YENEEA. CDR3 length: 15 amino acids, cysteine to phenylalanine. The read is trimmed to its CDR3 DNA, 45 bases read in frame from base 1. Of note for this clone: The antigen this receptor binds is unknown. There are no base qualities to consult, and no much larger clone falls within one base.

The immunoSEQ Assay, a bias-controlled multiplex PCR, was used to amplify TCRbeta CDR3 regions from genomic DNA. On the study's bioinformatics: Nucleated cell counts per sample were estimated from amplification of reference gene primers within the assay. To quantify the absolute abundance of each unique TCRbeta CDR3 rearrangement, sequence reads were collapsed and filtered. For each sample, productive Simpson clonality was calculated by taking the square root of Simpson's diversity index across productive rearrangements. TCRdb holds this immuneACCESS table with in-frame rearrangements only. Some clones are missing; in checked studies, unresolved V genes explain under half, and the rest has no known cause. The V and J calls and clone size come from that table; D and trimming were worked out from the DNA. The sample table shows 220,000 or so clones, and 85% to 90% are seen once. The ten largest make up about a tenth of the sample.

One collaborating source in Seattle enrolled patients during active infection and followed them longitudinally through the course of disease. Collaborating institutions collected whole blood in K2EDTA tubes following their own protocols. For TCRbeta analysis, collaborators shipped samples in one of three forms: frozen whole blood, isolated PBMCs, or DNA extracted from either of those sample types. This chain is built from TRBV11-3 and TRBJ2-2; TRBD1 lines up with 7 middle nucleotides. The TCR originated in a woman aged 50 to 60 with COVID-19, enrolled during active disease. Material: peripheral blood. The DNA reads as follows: TGTGCCAGCAGCTTTCGACAGGGTAACACCGGGGAGCTGTTTTTT. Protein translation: CASSFRQGNTGELFF.